This TCR beta chain originates from a study of T-cell memory formation after mild COVID-19. The study's findings and limits: That cross-reactive memory joined was suggested by some responding clones appearing in pre-infection memory. Clones which contracted sat mainly in CM and EM if CD4+, and in EMRA if CD8+.

Each CDR3 protein gets one entry after TCRdb re-called the 5' RACE reads with MiXCR. The data hold 340,000 or so distinct CDR3 sequences, with 10% to 15% observed a single time. This clonotype was recorded at least ten times. Its specificity is unknown. The sequence was collected from a man aged 18 to 30 who had mild COVID-19 (a few samples of this study predate the infection). Cell type and time point are not known. Sequenced sample: PBMCs or a T cell subset sorted from them (not recorded which).

The CDR3, as DNA: TGTGCCAGCAGTTTACGGCGGGGGATAGATACGCAGTATTTT. It codes for CASSLRRGIDTQYF. This rearrangement joins TRBV12-3 or TRBV12-4 to TRBJ2-3, with 7 bases lining up with TRBD2. CDR3 length equals 14 residues. Unmatched junction bases numbered 4, after V lost 2 bases and J lost 5 bases.